The 27 T cell receptor beta chains presented below share a single source sample, sequenced in a study of T cell responses to AZD1222 COVID-19 vaccine. Profiling relied on immunoSEQ multiplex PCR, and the TCRdb table lists in-frame clones only, not all of them. The sample includes 130,000 to 150,000 clones, just over 90% of them seen just once. Sample: peripheral blood, taken on day 0 of AZD1222 vaccination. Source of these receptors: an adult in good health.

The gene calls are TRBV27 and TRBJ2-1, with D perhaps matching TRBD2 (5 bases). The V gene's germline CDR1 is MNHEY and CDR2 SMNVEV (reference sequence). The CDR3 consists of 17 residues. Trimming took 6 bases from V and 0 from J, leaving 18 bases between them. This CDR3 reads CASSPYGGSYSYNEQFF. The CDR3 bases are TGTGCCAGCAGCCCTTATGGAGGCAGCTACTCCTACAATGAGCAGTTCTTC.

The CDR3, as DNA: TGTGCCAGCAGCCTGACAGGGTCAGTCACCATATATTTT. Translating gives CASSLTGSVTIYF. V and J are TRBV11-2 and TRBJ1-3; TRBD1 agrees at 7 bases. The CDR3 extends over 13 amino acids. The V gene end was trimmed by 5 bases and the J gene end by 9 bases; junction bases not matched to a gene: 7. Germline CDR1 and CDR2: SGHAT and FQNNGV.

This chain uses TRBV5-4 with TRBJ1-2, with D maybe TRBD1 (5 bases). CDR3 size: 12 residues. Germline V gene data show CDR1 as SGHNT and CDR2 as YYREEE (reference sequence). The germline V and J ends were trimmed by 5 bases and 5 bases, with 10 bases remaining between them. The CDR3, as DNA: TGTGCCAGCAGTCGGGACCTTTATGGCTACACCTTC. Translated: CASSRDLYGYTF.

This chain connects TRBV5-1 to TRBJ2-5; tentatively, D is TRBD1 (5 bases). The CDR3 spans 15 residues. The V end was cut by 0 bases, the J end by 4 bases, with 13 bases between. Germline V gene lookup returns CDR1 SGHRS and CDR2 YFSETQ. The CDR3 sequence is CASSLERGRRETQYF. The CDR3 nucleotides are TGCGCCAGCAGCTTGGAAAGGGGTAGACGAGAGACCCAGTACTTC.

This chain links TRBV29-1 with TRBJ1-1; no firm D call. Germline CDR1 reads SQVTM; CDR2 reads ANQGSEA. The V end lost 4 bases, the J end lost 3 bases, and 6 bases lay between the germline ends. This CDR3 is built from 11 residues. The CDR3 coding sequence is TGCAGCGTTGGCAGGTACACTGAAGCTTTCTTT. It specifies CSVGRYTEAFF.

The rearrangement joins TRBV27 to TRBJ1-2; D not certain. Germline values: CDR1 MNHEY, CDR2 SMNVEV (reference sequence). CDR3 length: 11 amino acids. V dropped 4 bases and J dropped 8 bases, with 8 bases sitting between them. The CDR3 sequence is CASSSGGGYTF. The CDR3 nucleotides are TGTGCCAGCAGTTCGGGTGGAGGCTACACCTTC.

V is TRBV18 and J is TRBJ1-4; D unclear. This CDR3 is 15 amino acids long. CDR1 is KGHSH, CDR2 LQKENI, per germline. V gave up 1 base and J gave up 0 bases, with 6 bases separating them. This chain's CDR3 is CASSPQGTTNEKLFF. CDR3 DNA: TGTGCCAGCTCACCACAGGGAACAACTAATGAAAAACTGTTTTTT.

The chain has TRBV5-4 and TRBJ2-3; 11 bases are a match to TRBD2. The CDR3 runs 17 residues. With V trimmed by 0 bases and J by 4 bases, 7 bases remained unmatched. The germline V gene encodes CDR1 SGHNT and CDR2 YYREEE (reference sequence). The DNA of the CDR3 is TGTGCCAGCAGCTTGGGGCTAGCGGGGGGCCAGGCAGATACGCAGTATTTT. This encodes CASSLGLAGGQADTQYF.

The chain recombines TRBV7-9 with TRBJ1-5; no definite D call. Trimming left V 0 bases short and J 4 bases short, with 10 bases between. Germline V gene data show CDR1 as SEHNR and CDR2 as FQNEAQ (reference sequence). The CDR3 runs 15 residues. CDR3 in amino acids: CASSLAAGGNQPQHF. In nucleotides, the CDR3 is TGTGCCAGCAGCTTAGCGGCGGGAGGAAATCAGCCCCAGCATTTT.

V usage is TRBV6-2 or TRBV6-3 and J usage is TRBJ2-3; 7 bases are a match to TRBD2. The ends lost 5 bases at V and 1 base at J; junction bases unmatched: 6. Germline V gene data show CDR1 as MNHEY and CDR2 as SVGEGT. The CDR3 spans 15 residues. The chain's CDR3 is CASSPGTTGTDTQYF. CDR3 sequence (DNA): TGTGCCAGCAGTCCAGGGACTACCGGCACAGATACGCAGTATTTT.

The chain links TRBV3-1 (or the pseudogene TRBV3-2) to TRBJ1-2; TRBD1 matches at 7 bases. The CDR3 is 15 residues long. CDR1 and CDR2 (germline): LGHDT, YNNKEL (reference sequence). J gave up 0 bases and V 4 bases, and 5 bases lay outside the gene matches. The CDR3 is CASSRGTVANYGYTF. The CDR3 DNA is TGTGCCAGCAGCCGTGGGACAGTAGCTAACTATGGCTACACCTTC.

This clone was observed a handful of times. The chain is built from TRBV29-1 and TRBJ1-2; D possibly corresponds to TRBD1 (6 bases). The CDR3 runs to 18 residues. Deletions cut 5 bases from V and 6 bases from J, with 31 bases between. Germline-derived CDR1 and CDR2 are SQVTM and ANQGSEA. CDR3 DNA: TGCAGCGTTACCGGACGGGCCGAGGGGCTAGGGGGATGGGATGGCTACACCTTC. This sequence encodes CSVTGRAEGLGGWDGYTF.

This chain connects TRBV5-4 to TRBJ2-7, with D perhaps matching TRBD1 or TRBD2 (5 bases each). Germline CDR1 SGHNT, CDR2 YYREEE (reference sequence). CDR3 length: 13 residues. Trimming removed 0 bases from V and 7 bases from J, with 11 bases in between. The CDR3: CASSLAGTGEQYF. In DNA, the CDR3 is TGTGCCAGCAGCTTGGCCGGGACGGGAGAGCAGTACTTC. Variable domain in full (rest from reference TRBV5-4 and TRBJ2-7): ETGVTQSPTHLIKTRGQQVTLRCSSQSGHNTVSWYQQALGQGPQFIFQYYREEENGRGNFPPRFSGLQFPNYSSELNVNALELDDSALYLCASSLAGTGEQYFGPGTRLTVT.

The chain combines TRBV5-1 with TRBJ1-5; D might be TRBD1 (6 bases). The V and J ends lost 4 bases and 7 bases respectively, with 21 bases between them. The CDR3 length is 16 residues. Looked up from germline, CDR1 is SGHRS and CDR2 is YFSETQ. The CDR3 DNA reads as TGCGCCAGCAGCCCTGGGGGGACACAACTGGGGCAGCCCCAGCATTTT. The encoded protein is CASSPGGTQLGQPQHF.

V and J are TRBV30 and TRBJ2-5; 8 bases align to TRBD1. Trimming cost V 2 bases and J 2 bases; bases outside gene matches: 7. Per the germline V gene, CDR1 is GTSNPN and CDR2 is SVGIG (reference sequence). This CDR3 comprises 15 residues. CDR3 amino acids: CAWSMRDRSQETQYF. The DNA of the CDR3 is TGTGCCTGGAGTATGAGGGACAGGAGTCAAGAGACCCAGTACTTC.

The chain uses TRBV12-3 or TRBV12-4 and TRBJ2-5; no clear D gene. This CDR3 spans 12 amino acids. The V gene lost 4 bases and the J gene lost 2 bases, with 5 bases spanning the gap. CDR3 region: CASSYYQETQYF. Written as DNA, the CDR3 is TGTGCCAGCAGTTATTATCAAGAGACCCAGTACTTC.

The genes are TRBV19 and TRBJ2-1, with 12 bases lining up with TRBD2. The V gene end was trimmed by 6 bases and the J gene end by 0 bases; junction bases not matched to a gene: 18. The CDR3 spans 21 residues. The germline CDR1 and CDR2 sequences are LNHDA and SQIVND (reference sequence). In DNA form, the CDR3 reads TGTGCCAGTAGCTACCTTCCGGGACTAGCGGGTCCTCAAAGCTCCTACAATGAGCAGTTCTTC. Its translation is CASSYLPGLAGPQSSYNEQFF.

Note on this clone: At the DNA level, this CDR3 is encoded by other sequences in the same sample as well. V usage is TRBV2 and J usage is TRBJ2-7; D is tentatively TRBD1 or TRBD2 (5 bases each). This CDR3 has 14 residues. Germline V CDR1 and CDR2: SNHLY, FYNNEI. Trimming pared 1 base from V and 0 bases from J, leaving 7 bases between. CDR3 residues: CASSEDGGSYEQYF. The CDR3 region has the DNA TGTGCCAGCAGTGAAGATGGGGGCTCCTACGAGCAGTACTTC.

J is TRBJ1-2 and V is TRBV18; D gene ambiguous. The CDR3 runs to 14 residues. V lost 5 bases and J lost 4, with 14 bases in between. Germline V gives CDR1 KGHSH, CDR2 LQKENI. The DNA of the CDR3 is TGTGCCAGCTCAGAGTCGGTTGACCTCTATGGCTACACCTTC. It translates to CASSESVDLYGYTF.

This rearrangement joins TRBV7-9 to TRBJ2-1; 11 nucleotides agree with TRBD2. Trimming cost V 6 bases and J 2 bases; bases outside gene matches: 6. This CDR3 spans 16 amino acids. CDR1 and CDR2 (germline): SEHNR, FQNEAQ (reference sequence). The CDR3 DNA reads as TGTGCCAGCAGTACGGGACTAGCGGTGCCCTACAATGAGCAGTTCTTC. Amino acids: CASSTGLAVPYNEQFF.

The rearrangement uses TRBV29-1 and TRBJ2-3; possibly TRBD1 or TRBD2 for D (5 bases each). This CDR3 contains 14 residues. V lost 4 bases to trimming and J lost 0 bases, with 11 bases between them. Germline CDR1 and CDR2: SQVTM and ANQGSEA. CDR3 loop: CSVVYRTSTDTQYF. CDR3 DNA sequence: TGCAGCGTTGTTTACAGGACTAGCACAGATACGCAGTATTTT.

The chain carries TRBV5-1 and TRBJ2-1; TRBD2 aligns across 8 bases. CDR3 length equals 15 residues. The J segment lost 7 bases and the V segment lost 1 base, leaving 7 bases of the junction unmatched. The germline V gene has CDR1 SGHRS and CDR2 YFSETQ. CDR3 residues: CASSLLGGARNEQFF. The CDR3 DNA sequence: TGCGCCAGCAGCTTGCTCGGGGGGGCCCGAAATGAGCAGTTCTTC. The whole variable domain, remainder taken from reference TRBV5-1 and TRBJ2-1, is KAGVTQTPRYLIKTRGQQVTLSCSPISGHRSVSWYQQTPGQGLQFLFEYFSETQRNKGNFPGRFSGRQFSNSRSEMNVSTLELGDSALYLCASSLLGGARNEQFFGPGTRLTVL.

The chain recombines TRBV19 with TRBJ1-5; no clear D gene. The germline V gene encodes CDR1 LNHDA and CDR2 SQIVND (reference sequence). The CDR3 is made up of 15 amino acids. The V end lost 0 bases, the J end lost 5 bases, and 11 bases lay between the germline ends. CDR3 DNA: TGTGCCAGTAGTATAGAAGAGGGAATTCATCAGCCCCAGCATTTT. Its translation: CASSIEEGIHQPQHF. Drawing the rest from reference TRBV19 and TRBJ1-5, the complete variable domain is DGGITQSPKYLFRKEGQNVTLSCEQNLNHDAMYWYRQDPGQGLRLIYYSQIVNDFQKGDIAEGYSVSREKKESFPLTVTSAQKNPTAFYLCASSIEEGIHQPQHFGDGTRLSIL.

This chain links TRBV7-3 with TRBJ2-6; D remains unclear. The V gene's germline CDR1 is SGHTA and CDR2 FQGTGA. The CDR3 contains 14 residues. Trimming pared 2 bases from V and 3 bases from J, leaving 5 bases between. The chain's CDR3 is CASSLGVGANVLTF. In DNA, the CDR3 is TGTGCCAGCAGCTTAGGGGTTGGGGCCAACGTCCTGACTTTC.

The V gene is TRBV4-2, the J gene TRBJ2-7; no definite D call. The CDR3 is made up of 15 amino acids. Germline CDR1 is LGHNA and CDR2 is YNFKEQ. Trimming removed 0 bases at V and 7 bases at J, with 16 bases between. The CDR3 loop is CASSQDPAGPREQYF. The CDR3 nucleotides are TGTGCCAGCAGCCAAGATCCGGCAGGCCCCCGGGAGCAGTACTTC.

A few counts support this clone. The genes are TRBV5-5 and TRBJ1-1; unclear D gene. V dropped 6 bases and J dropped 2 bases, with 11 bases sitting between them. Germline V gene lookup returns CDR1 SGHKS and CDR2 YYEKEE (reference sequence). This CDR3 contains 13 residues. The CDR3 bases are TGTGCCAGCACCGAGGACCTAAACACTGAAGCTTTCTTT. This codes for CASTEDLNTEAFF.

This chain links TRBV5-5 with TRBJ1-6, with D possibly matching TRBD1 (6 bases). Germline V gene sequence: CDR1 SGHKS, CDR2 YYEKEE (reference sequence). The CDR3 loop spans 15 amino acids. Trimming removed 4 bases at V and 7 bases at J, with 15 bases between. Here the CDR3 reads CASSPETGWNSPLHF. The CDR3 DNA sequence: TGTGCCAGCAGCCCCGAGACAGGATGGAATTCACCCCTCCACTTT.